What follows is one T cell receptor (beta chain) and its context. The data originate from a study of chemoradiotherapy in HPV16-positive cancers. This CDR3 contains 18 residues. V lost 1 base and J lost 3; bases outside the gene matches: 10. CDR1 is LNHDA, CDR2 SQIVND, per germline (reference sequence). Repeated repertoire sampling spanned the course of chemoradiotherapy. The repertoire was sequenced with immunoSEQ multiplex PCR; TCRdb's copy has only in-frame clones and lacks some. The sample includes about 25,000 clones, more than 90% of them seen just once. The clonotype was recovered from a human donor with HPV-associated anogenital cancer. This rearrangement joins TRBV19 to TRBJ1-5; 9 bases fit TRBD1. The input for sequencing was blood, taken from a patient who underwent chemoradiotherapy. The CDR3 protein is CASSIVNPGTGNNQPQHF. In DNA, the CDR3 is TGTGCCAGTAGTATAGTTAACCCCGGGACAGGGAACAATCAGCCCCAGCATTTT. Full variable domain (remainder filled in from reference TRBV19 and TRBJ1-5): DGGITQSPKYLFRKEGQNVTLSCEQNLNHDAMYWYRQDPGQGLRLIYYSQIVNDFQKGDIAEGYSVSREKKESFPLTVTSAQKNPTAFYLCASSIVNPGTGNNQPQHFGDGTRLSIL.